The following is a TCR beta chain sequence with its context. This clonotype was observed a few times. This receptor's antigen is unknown. Qualities for individual bases were not recorded, and no much larger clone is one base off. These data are taken from a study of T cells in Graves' hyperthyroidism and ophthalmopathy (dated by TCRdb to between 2019 and 2020). For context, the study as a whole: Peripheral blood samples were taken at the time of initial diagnosis, prior to any treatment. To identify distinguishing TCR V-J signatures, a discovery cohort of around 98 patients was used, comprising 43 with Graves' ophthalmopathy and approximately 57 with stable Graves' hyperthyroidism. Prospective prediction of ophthalmopathy was tested in an independent validation cohort of 18 to 20 hyperthyroidism patients and 17 patients who later progressed to ophthalmopathy. The 100 discovery patients were randomly divided into training and test sets at a 7:3 ratio. In addition, the study compared T-cell repertoires in thyroid tissue and in blood from five to seven Graves' hyperthyroidism patients. After sampling, hyperthyroidism patients received methimazole starting at 30 mg daily, and ophthalmopathy patients received high-dose intravenous methylprednisolone. TCR Vbeta CDR3 sequencing of 130 to 150 peripheral blood samples (over 40 ophthalmopathy, 75 hyperthyroidism and some 17 progressor patients) is reported in the paper. General study outcomes and caveats: Most expanded thyroid clonotypes (frequency above 0.001) were also detected in blood, a finding suggesting that blood repertoires may reflect thyroid immune responses. No statistical method was used to set the sample size in advance, and investigators knew the group allocation. A model built on a 13 V-J signature distinguished ophthalmopathy from stable hyperthyroidism, reaching 85% to 90% sensitivity and 81.08% specificity in cross-validation and 80%/75% in testing. During validation, the model predicted progression to ophthalmopathy a median of about 5.9 months ahead of onset, with 60% to 71% sensitivity and 72% to 85% specificity.

Stable Graves' hyperthyroidism was defined as no progression to ophthalmopathy during 18 months of follow-up. Hyperthyroidism patients were aged 18 to 65 years and newly diagnosed, with disease duration of less than 2 months. Exclusion was applied to patients with uncontrolled infections, other autoimmune diseases, pregnancy or lactation. Diagnoses were established on the basis of clinical symptoms, serum thyroxine and TRAb, thyroid ultrasound, and orbital computed tomography. Ficoll-Paque density gradient centrifugation was used to isolate PBMCs from around 10 ml of fresh peripheral blood. Trizol reagent was used to extract total RNA, and RNA quality was then checked on an Agilent 2100 Bioanalyzer. TCR beta CDR3 regions were amplified from RNA transcripts. The TCR CDR3 was subjected to a first round of RT-PCR using the HTBI primer set and the Qiagen OneStep RT-PCR kit. Libraries were constructed in a second round of multiplex PCR, after which size selection and purification were performed. Paired-end sequencing of the libraries was performed with 100 bp reads on an Illumina HiSeq2000. For the original study's pipeline: Raw data were processed with SOAPnuke, discarding reads with adapters, uncalled bases, mean Phred below 15, or no exact constant-primer or identifier match. COPE v1.2.5 was used to merge the high-quality paired reads, and each unique nucleotide sequence was defined as a clonotype. MiTCR v1.1 was used to align clonotypes to the IMGT TRBV, TRBD and TRBJ reference segments. Only V-J combinations with frequency above 0.0001, covering 99% to 99.2% of repertoires, were analysed. The TCS score was defined as F50 (clonal expansion) divided by E x V (chaos), with BLOSUM62-based TCRdist calculated between CDR3 peptides within each V-J. Welch's t-statistics and random forest reduced 450 to 600 V-J features to roughly 13, which were used in a naive Bayes classifier (R e1071). TCRdb itself trimmed the public reads at Q25 with fastp, ran MiXCR and retained productive beta chains. Identical CDR3 protein sequences are pooled into one entry, listed with their most common genes and DNA. What appears here as the V and J calls and clone size reflects TCRdb's work, not the paper's. This sample holds 300,000 to 400,000 distinct CDR3 sequences; around 14% were observed only once. 9.2% of the sample goes to the ten largest clones.

This clonotype originated in a woman aged 18-29 years with Graves' hyperthyroidism. Sequenced: blood.

The CDR3 region: CASSMALSSGNTIYF. The DNA sequence is as follows: TGCGCCAGCAGCATGGCACTCAGCTCTGGAAACACCATATATTTT. In this chain, TRBV5-1 is recombined with TRBJ1-3, with the D gene not confidently named. The V and J ends are trimmed by 4 bases and 0 bases, leaving 11 bases between them. From the cysteine up to the phenylalanine, the CDR3 has a length of 15 residues. Solely the CDR3 DNA is kept, with 45 bases framed from the first base. CDR1 is given as SGHRS and CDR2 as YFSETQ, both from the germline V gene.